The 5 T cell receptor beta chains given below trace back to one sample, sequenced in a study of T-cell reconstitution after alpha-beta-depleted transplantation in children. Unique molecular identifiers were incorporated during preparation of the TCRbeta library. TCRdb independently ran MiXCR on the PCR reads; one entry per CDR3 protein. This table has tens of thousands of distinct CDR3 sequences, around a sixth appearing once. The material was PBMCs, mostly from graft donor cells, obtained 360 days after TCRalphabeta/CD19-depleted stem cell transplant. The receptors shown here come from a male patient aged 2 to 10 who had a stem cell transplant for acute lymphoblastic leukemia, so the T cells may come from the graft donor.

V and J are TRBV12-3 or TRBV12-4 and TRBJ2-5; either TRBD1 or TRBD2 may fit D (5 bases each). Trimming removed 5 bases at V and 4 bases at J, with 20 bases between. The CDR3 extends over 16 amino acids. CDR3 sequence: CASSGSKPGPSETQYF. The CDR3 region has the DNA TGTGCCAGCAGTGGATCCAAACCGGGACCTTCAGAGACCCAGTACTTC.

This clonotype was found a few times. This chain links TRBV6-2 or TRBV6-3 with TRBJ1-1, with D maybe TRBD1 (6 bases). CDR3 length: 14 residues. From germline, CDR1 is MNHEY and CDR2 SVGEGT. The V end was cut by 6 bases, the J end by 4 bases, with 15 bases between. The CDR3: CASSSKQGATEAFF. CDR3 nucleotides: TGTGCCAGCAGCTCGAAACAGGGAGCCACTGAAGCTTTCTTT.

The chain joins TRBV5-5 to TRBJ2-1, with D possibly being TRBD1 (5 bases). The ends were cut back, 4 bases at V and 0 bases at J, with 11 bases in the middle. Germline CDR1 and CDR2: SGHKS and YYEKEE (reference sequence). The CDR3 runs 15 residues. The CDR3 DNA follows: TGTGCCAGCAGCAACTACAGGAGCTCCTACAATGAGCAGTTCTTC. Its translation: CASSNYRSSYNEQFF.

The chain is built from TRBV11-3 and TRBJ2-7; unclear D gene. The CDR3 is made up of 14 amino acids. The V and J ends lost 5 bases and 5 bases respectively, with 16 bases between them. Germline assignment: CDR1 SGHNT and CDR2 YENEEA. The CDR3 DNA reads as TGTGCCAGCAGCCAAGCGATAGGTCGAGACGAGCAGTACTTC. Protein sequence: CASSQAIGRDEQYF. Full variable domain (remainder filled in from reference TRBV11-3 and TRBJ2-7): EAGVVQSPRYKIIEKKQPVAFWCNPISGHNTLYWYLQNLGQGPELLIRYENEEAVDDSQLPKDRFSAERLKGVDSTLKIQPAELGDSAVYLCASSQAIGRDEQYFGPGTRLTVT.

The table lists this clonotype with a few counts. One junction end disagrees with the germline gene, perhaps due to a read error. This sequence joins TRBV5-1 and TRBJ2-5; 11 bases agree with TRBD2. In germline, CDR1 is SGHRS, CDR2 YFSETQ. The CDR3 has 18 amino acids. The CDR3 DNA is TGCGCCAGCAGTTTGGGGACTAGCGGCCTTAGGTACCAAGAGACCCAGTACTTC. Translated, it gives CASSLGTSGLRYQETQYF.